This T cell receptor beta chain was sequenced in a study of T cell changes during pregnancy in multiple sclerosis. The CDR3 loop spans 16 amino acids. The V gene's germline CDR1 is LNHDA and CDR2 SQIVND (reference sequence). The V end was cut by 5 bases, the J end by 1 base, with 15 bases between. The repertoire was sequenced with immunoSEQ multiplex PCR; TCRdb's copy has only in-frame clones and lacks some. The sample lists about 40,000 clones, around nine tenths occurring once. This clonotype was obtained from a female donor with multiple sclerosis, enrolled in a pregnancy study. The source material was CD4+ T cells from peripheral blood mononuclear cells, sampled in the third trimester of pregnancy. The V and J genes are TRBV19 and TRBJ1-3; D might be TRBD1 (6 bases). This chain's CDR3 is CASSFPGHISGNTIYF. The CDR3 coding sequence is TGTGCCAGTAGTTTTCCGGGACACATTTCTGGAAACACCATATATTTT.